The 29 T cell receptor beta chains below all came from one sample that was sequenced in a study of cytomegalovirus exposure and HLA in healthy donors. Vbeta (60) and Jbeta (13) primers were used in the PCR. Here immunoSEQ multiplex PCR was the method, and the copy in TCRdb shows in-frame clones only, minus some. Seen here are just over 150,000 clones, about three quarters observed once, and the top ten hold 3.1%. The specimen was PBMCs. These receptor sequences come from a woman aged 40 to 50 in good health and CMV-seronegative.

This clone showed up just a few times. CDR3 sequence (DNA): TGCGCCAGCAGCACCGGGACAGGGGGGAATCAGCCCCAGCATTTT. Protein product: CASSTGTGGNQPQHF. V gene TRBV5-1 combines with J gene TRBJ1-5; the match to TRBD1 covers 11 bases. This CDR3 contains 15 residues. V trimming: 4 bases; J trimming: 4 bases; junction bases outside the gene matches: 4. The germline gives CDR1 SGHRS, CDR2 YFSETQ. Full variable domain (outside the CDR3, taken from reference TRBV5-1 and TRBJ1-5): KAGVTQTPRYLIKTRGQQVTLSCSPISGHRSVSWYQQTPGQGLQFLFEYFSETQRNKGNFPGRFSGRQFSNSRSEMNVSTLELGDSALYLCASSTGTGGNQPQHFGDGTRLSIL.

The chain has TRBV2 and TRBJ2-5, with 9 bases aligning to TRBD2. The CDR3 contains 18 residues. V dropped 4 bases and J dropped 1; count of bases not matched to a gene: 13. Germline V gives CDR1 SNHLY, CDR2 FYNNEI. For the CDR3, the DNA is TGTGCCAGCAGTGGGGGAGTGGTCGGCGGGGGGGCCCAAGAGACCCAGTACTTC. As protein: CASSGGVVGGGAQETQYF.

The chain uses TRBV19 and TRBJ2-3; a possible D gene is TRBD1 (6 bases). CDR3 length: 14 residues. Germline V gene lookup returns CDR1 LNHDA and CDR2 SQIVND (reference sequence). V was shortened by 5 bases and J by 3 bases, with 12 bases between the two germline ends. CDR3: CASSLRQATDTQYF. DNA of the CDR3: TGTGCCAGTAGTCTGAGACAGGCTACAGATACGCAGTATTTT.

This clone came up once. V gene TRBV19 combines with J gene TRBJ2-5; weak D call: TRBD2 (5 bases). Germline V lookup: CDR1 LNHDA, CDR2 SQIVND (reference sequence). The CDR3 loop spans 11 amino acids. The V gene lost 10 bases and the J gene lost 4 bases, with 10 bases spanning the gap. CDR3 coding DNA: TGTGCCACGGCCGGAGGAGAGACCCAGTACTTC. Translation gives CATAGGETQYF.

The rearrangement links TRBV7-3 to TRBJ1-1; TRBD1 matches at 7 bases. With 5 bases clipped from V and 5 bases from J, the junction kept 11 bases outside the gene matches. The CDR3 is 15 residues long. Germline lookup yields CDR1 SGHTA and CDR2 FQGTGA. CDR3 sequence reads: CASSPTAGGETEAFF. CDR3 DNA sequence: TGTGCCAGCAGCCCGACCGCAGGGGGTGAGACTGAAGCTTTCTTT.

This clone came up a few times. The chain employs TRBV29-1 and TRBJ2-5, with TRBD1 matching 8 bases. This CDR3 contains 12 residues. V shed 7 bases, J shed 1 base, and the junction held 2 bases outside the gene matches. Germline lookup yields CDR1 SQVTM and CDR2 ANQGSEA. The CDR3 protein is CSAGQVQETQYF. The CDR3, as DNA: TGCAGCGCGGGACAGGTCCAAGAGACCCAGTACTTC.

V and J are TRBV18 and TRBJ1-4; perhaps TRBD1 as D (6 bases). The CDR3 consists of 16 residues. Germline assignment: CDR1 KGHSH and CDR2 LQKENI. With 4 bases removed from V and 0 bases from J, the gap between germline ends came to 12 bases. DNA for the CDR3: TGTGCCAGCTCACGTTTACAGGGCGCAACTAATGAAAAACTGTTTTTT. The encoded protein is CASSRLQGATNEKLFF.

Concerning this clone: At one end, the junction sequence differs from germline, possibly due to a read error. This chain connects TRBV7-9 to TRBJ2-7; TRBD2 matches 8 bases. This CDR3 spans 16 amino acids. CDR1 is SEHNR, CDR2 FQNEAQ, per germline (reference sequence). CDR3 sequence reads: CSSSLAIGGGSYEQYF. The CDR3 DNA reads as TGTTCCAGCAGCTTAGCGATCGGGGGGGGGTCCTACGAGCAGTACTTC.

In its sample, this clone ranks as medium-sized. This chain joins TRBV9 and TRBJ2-1, with 10 positions matching TRBD2. V was pared by 3 bases and J by 7 bases, with 10 bases of the junction left unmatched. This CDR3 region has 16 residues. Per germline, CDR1 SGDLS and CDR2 YYNGEE. For the CDR3, the DNA is TGTGCCAGCAGCGCGTTAGCGGGGGGTACCACTAATGAGCAGTTCTTC. It is translated as CASSALAGGTTNEQFF.

This clone was counted only a few times. The rearrangement links TRBV7-9 to TRBJ2-7; maybe TRBD1 (6 bases). This CDR3 is 14 amino acids long. Trimming pared 3 bases from V and 2 bases from J, leaving 11 bases between. Per the germline V gene, CDR1 is SEHNR and CDR2 is FQNEAQ (reference sequence). CDR3 coding DNA: TGTGCCAGCAGCTTGGTACAGGGTCCCTACGAGCAGTACTTC. The encoded protein is CASSLVQGPYEQYF.

The V call is TRBV27, the J call TRBJ2-7; D might be TRBD2 (6 bases). V was shortened by 8 bases and J by 1 base, with 18 bases between the two germline ends. The CDR3 is 15 residues long. Germline CDR1 MNHEY, CDR2 SMNVEV (reference sequence). DNA of the CDR3: TGTGCCAGCGCCTTTTCTAGCGTTCCATCCTACGAGCAGTACTTC. Translation gives CASAFSSVPSYEQYF.

The J gene is TRBJ1-1, the V gene TRBV18; D remains ambiguous. The ends were cut back, 2 bases at V and 8 bases at J, with 9 bases in the middle. The CDR3 is 12 amino acids. CDR1 KGHSH and CDR2 LQKENI come from the germline V gene. CDR3 amino acids: CASSPDIHEAFF. In DNA form, the CDR3 reads TGTGCCAGCTCACCAGATATACACGAAGCTTTCTTT.

This chain uses TRBV5-1 with TRBJ1-3, with TRBD1 identical over 9 bases. CDR3 length equals 15 residues. The V gene end was trimmed by 3 bases and the J gene end by 6 bases; junction bases not matched to a gene: 7. Germline CDR1 SGHRS, CDR2 YFSETQ. CDR3 sequence: CASSSDGTGLNTIYF. DNA of the CDR3: TGCGCCAGCAGCTCAGATGGGACAGGGCTAAACACCATATATTTT.

The genes are TRBV7-8 and TRBJ2-6; 11 bases are a match to TRBD1. The CDR3 runs 17 residues. V dropped 4 bases and J dropped 0; count of bases not matched to a gene: 2. Per germline, CDR1 SGHVS and CDR2 FQNEAQ. The CDR3 sequence: CASSSGTGGSGANVLTF. The DNA of the CDR3 is TGTGCCAGCAGCTCCGGGACAGGGGGCTCTGGGGCCAACGTCCTGACTTTC.

The chain employs TRBV15 and TRBJ1-5, with TRBD1 matching 7 bases. V shed 3 bases and J 1 base; nucleotides not matched to a gene: 9. This CDR3 has 17 residues. Germline assignment: CDR1 LNHNV and CDR2 YYDKDF (reference sequence). CDR3 sequence reads: CATSRGRQGESNQPQHF. The CDR3 nucleotides are TGTGCCACCAGCAGGGGAAGACAGGGAGAGAGCAATCAGCCCCAGCATTTT.

This chain uses TRBV6-1 with TRBJ2-5; 7 bases match TRBD1. The germline CDR1 and CDR2 sequences are MNHNS and SASEGT. V gave up 0 bases and J gave up 6 bases; unmatched junction bases: 4. The CDR3 totals 14 residues. The CDR3 region is CASSEAKQGKTQYF. The CDR3 region has the DNA TGTGCCAGCAGTGAAGCTAAACAGGGGAAGACCCAGTACTTC.

The CDR3 here is CASSLHGQGFPPGYTF. As DNA, the CDR3 is TGTGCCAGCAGCTTGCATGGACAGGGCTTCCCTCCTGGCTACACCTTC. The chain is built from TRBV5-4 and TRBJ1-2, with 8 bases aligning to TRBD1. The V gene end was trimmed by 1 base and the J gene end by 7 bases; junction bases not matched to a gene: 12. This CDR3 spans 16 amino acids. In germline, CDR1 is SGHNT, CDR2 YYREEE (reference sequence).

This clone was detected once. J is TRBJ2-1 and V is TRBV25-1; TRBD2 might be the D (5 bases). From germline, CDR1 is MGHDK and CDR2 SYGVNS. The CDR3 sequence is 15 residues long. With 8 bases removed from V and 8 bases from J, the gap between germline ends came to 22 bases. The CDR3 nucleotides read TGTGCCAGCGGCCACTTCCGGACTGGACTTGATGAGCAGTTCTTC. It yields the protein CASGHFRTGLDEQFF.

The genes are TRBV13 and TRBJ1-1; D is ambiguous. In germline, CDR1 is PRHDT, CDR2 FYEKMQ (reference sequence). V was cut by 4 bases and J by 5 bases, with 14 bases left in between. The CDR3 is made up of 14 amino acids. In DNA, the CDR3 is TGTGCCAGCAGCTCCACCCTGGCGCGGACTGAAGCTTTCTTT. Its protein product is CASSSTLARTEAFF.

The V and J genes are TRBV19 and TRBJ1-4; D possibly corresponds to TRBD1 (5 bases). There are 18 residues in the CDR3. V lost 6 bases and J lost 1, with 21 bases in between. Looked up from germline, CDR1 is LNHDA and CDR2 is SQIVND (reference sequence). CDR3 in DNA: TGTGCCAGTAGCCGGGACGCCCCCTCGGGAGTAACTAATGAAAAACTGTTTTTT. This encodes CASSRDAPSGVTNEKLFF. Using reference TRBV19 and TRBJ1-4 for the parts outside the CDR3, the full variable domain is DGGITQSPKYLFRKEGQNVTLSCEQNLNHDAMYWYRQDPGQGLRLIYYSQIVNDFQKGDIAEGYSVSREKKESFPLTVTSAQKNPTAFYLCASSRDAPSGVTNEKLFFGSGTQLSVL.

V gene TRBV5-6 combines with J gene TRBJ2-1, with 7 bases that match TRBD2. The CDR3 has 15 amino acids. J was trimmed by 6 bases and V by 1 base; bases with no gene match: 7. Germline V CDR1 and CDR2: SGHDT, YYEEEE. The CDR3: CASSLSAGVLNEQFF. CDR3 nucleotides: TGTGCCAGCAGCTTGTCGGCGGGAGTTCTCAATGAGCAGTTCTTC.

This clone was picked up a small number of times. V and J are TRBV11-2 and TRBJ1-2; possibly TRBD1 for D (5 bases). CDR1 and CDR2 (germline): SGHAT, FQNNGV. CDR3 length: 15 amino acids. Trimming took off 5 bases at V and 0 bases at J, with 13 bases between the two ends. The CDR3 reads CASSPGPGANYGYTF. As DNA, the CDR3 is TGTGCCAGCAGCCCGGGCCCGGGGGCTAACTATGGCTACACCTTC.

This chain links TRBV4-2 with TRBJ2-2; possibly TRBD1 for D (5 bases). The CDR3 consists of 14 residues. The germline V gene encodes CDR1 LGHNA and CDR2 YNFKEQ. V was cut by 1 base and J by 8 bases, with 11 bases left in between. This chain's CDR3 is CASSQGLGDGELFF. CDR3 DNA: TGTGCCAGCAGCCAAGGCCTAGGGGATGGGGAGCTGTTTTTT.

CDR3 nucleotide sequence: TGTGCCGTCCGGAGGGGGCGGGGACAGCCCCAGCATTTT. As protein: CAVRRGRGQPQHF. The V call is TRBV28, the J call TRBJ1-5; TRBD1 matches at 7 bases. The germline V gene encodes CDR1 MDHEN and CDR2 SYDVKM. Losses at the gene ends were 11 bases for V and 7 bases for J; bases not matched to a gene: 11. This CDR3 region has 13 residues.

The rearrangement links TRBV19 to TRBJ1-6; D remains unclear. Per germline, CDR1 LNHDA and CDR2 SQIVND (reference sequence). The CDR3 covers 13 residues. Trimming stripped 8 bases from V and 13 bases from J, with 18 bases between. The CDR3 DNA reads TGTGCCAGTGATGAAACGGGGATTGGTCCCCTCCACTTT. This gives the protein CASDETGIGPLHF.

The V gene is TRBV19, the J gene TRBJ1-1, with TRBD1 matching over 9 bases. The CDR3 is 14 residues long. Germline V gene sequence: CDR1 LNHDA, CDR2 SQIVND (reference sequence). V gave up 5 bases and J gave up 4 bases; unmatched junction bases: 5. The CDR3 sequence is CASSSGTGITEAFF. In DNA, the CDR3 is TGTGCCAGTAGTTCGGGGACAGGGATCACTGAAGCTTTCTTT.

CDR3 bases: TGTGCCAGCTGGCGGGCAGGGGGCCACGAGCAGTACTTC. Amino acids: CASWRAGGHEQYF. The chain combines TRBV6-5 with TRBJ2-7, with 8 bases that match TRBD1. V lost 8 bases and J lost 5; bases outside the gene matches: 8. The CDR3 loop spans 13 amino acids. CDR1 is MNHEY, CDR2 SVGAGI, per germline.

The rearrangement uses TRBV13 and TRBJ2-7; 7 nucleotides align to TRBD1. From germline, CDR1 is PRHDT and CDR2 FYEKMQ (reference sequence). V shed 0 bases, J shed 4 bases, and the junction held 3 bases outside the gene matches. The CDR3 runs to 14 residues. CDR3 protein: CASSLGQGEYEQYF. The CDR3 DNA reads TGTGCCAGCAGCTTAGGCCAGGGGGAGTACGAGCAGTACTTC.

This clone was counted once. The rearrangement joins TRBV5-6 to TRBJ1-5; 7 nucleotides agree with TRBD1. V was clipped by 0 bases and J by 4 bases; unmatched bases: 4. Germline values: CDR1 SGHDT, CDR2 YYEEEE. This CDR3 is 15 amino acids long. CDR3 region: CASSLGPGGNQPQHF. The CDR3 region has the DNA TGTGCCAGCAGCTTGGGGCCAGGGGGGAATCAGCCCCAGCATTTT.